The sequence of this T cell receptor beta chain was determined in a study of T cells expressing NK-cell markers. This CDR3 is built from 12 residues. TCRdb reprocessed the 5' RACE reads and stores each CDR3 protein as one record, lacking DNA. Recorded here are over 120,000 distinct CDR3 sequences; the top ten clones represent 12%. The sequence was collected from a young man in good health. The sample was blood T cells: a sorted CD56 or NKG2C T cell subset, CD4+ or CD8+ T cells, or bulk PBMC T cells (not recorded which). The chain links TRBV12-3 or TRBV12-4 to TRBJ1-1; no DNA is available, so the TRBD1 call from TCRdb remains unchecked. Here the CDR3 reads CASTFFPREAFF.